Listed below are T cell receptor beta chains from one sample, sequenced in a study of blood T cells in healthy people across ages. TCRdb re-analysed the 5' RACE reads in MiXCR, keeping a single row per CDR3 protein. The table lists about 800,000 distinct CDR3 sequences, roughly 25% of them singletons. The same data also went into a second study, on T cells of mothers and their children.

Material: blood. The receptor set was obtained from a boy younger than 18 in good health. Each CDR3 is given with its conserved first and last residue. D genes are given only for firm matches. Clone size, where shown, is once, few, many, or a class for clones that have expanded.

abundance	v_gene	j_gene	d_gene	CDR3aa	CDR3nt
many	TRBV28	TRBJ1-1	.	CASSWDTEAFF	TGTGCCAGCAGTTGGGACACTGAAGCTTTCTTT
.	TRBV6-5	TRBJ2-5	.	CASSFPRLGSVQETQYF	TGTGCCAGCAGTTTTCCCCGCCTCGGATCTGTCCAAGAGACCCAGTACTTC
few	TRBV5-6	TRBJ2-7	.	CASSWTPAVSFYEQYF	TGTGCCAGCAGCTGGACCCCCGCAGTGAGCTTCTACGAGCAGTACTTC
few	TRBV2	TRBJ2-2	.	CASSGQGGITGELFF	TGTGCCAGCAGTGGGCAGGGAGGTATCACCGGGGAGCTGTTTTTT
.	TRBV11-1	TRBJ2-7	TRBD1	CASSPDRGHYEQYF	TGTGCCAGCAGCCCGGACAGGGGGCACTACGAGCAGTACTTC
.	TRBV6-2/TRBV6-3	TRBJ2-1	.	CASSKTGVRNEQFF	TGTGCCAGCAGCAAAACAGGAGTGCGGAATGAGCAGTTCTTC
.	TRBV5-6	TRBJ2-6	.	CASSLWSDSGANVLTF	TGTGCCAGCAGCTTGTGGTCCGACTCTGGGGCCAACGTCCTGACTTTC
few	TRBV18	TRBJ2-1	.	CASSAGAEGGEQFF	TGTGCCAGCTCGGCGGGGGCCGAAGGCGGGGAGCAGTTCTTC
.	TRBV7-2	TRBJ2-3	.	CARSLFSGGTDTQYF	TGTGCCAGAAGCTTATTCTCTGGTGGCACAGATACGCAGTATTTT
.	TRBV12-3/TRBV12-4	TRBJ2-7	TRBD1	CASMDRGSYEQYF	TGTGCCAGCATGGACAGGGGAAGCTACGAGCAGTACTTC
.	TRBV27	TRBJ2-3	.	CASSLSVGITQYF	TGTGCCAGCAGTTTATCGGTCGGAATCACGCAGTATTTT
many	TRBV13	TRBJ1-1	.	CASSQSTEAFF	TGTGCCAGCAGCCAAAGTACTGAAGCTTTCTTT
many	TRBV20-1	TRBJ2-7	.	CSATQGQGEQYF	TGCAGTGCTACTCAGGGGCAGGGGGAGCAGTACTTC
.	TRBV29-1	TRBJ2-5	TRBD2	CSAKREWSETQYF	TGCAGCGCTAAGCGGGAGTGGTCAGAGACCCAGTACTTC
.	TRBV14	TRBJ2-2	.	CASSQFAGAKGANTGELFF	TGTGCCAGCAGCCAATTTGCGGGGGCCAAAGGAGCGAACACCGGGGAGCTGTTTTTT
few	TRBV11-2	TRBJ2-3	TRBD2	CASSHLQGLARVPTQYF	TGTGCCAGCAGCCATCTCCAAGGACTAGCGAGGGTACCTACGCAGTATTTT
many	TRBV7-6	TRBJ2-7	TRBD1	CASSHTGAYEQYF	TGTGCCAGCAGCCACACAGGGGCCTACGAGCAGTACTTC
few	TRBV7-3	TRBJ1-1	.	CASSLLSGPYEAFF	TGTGCCAGCAGCTTATTATCCGGGCCCTATGAAGCTTTCTTT
.	TRBV7-2	TRBJ1-1	.	CASSLVGQLAFF	TGTGCCAGCAGCTTAGTTGGGCAATTAGCTTTCTTT
few	TRBV5-1	TRBJ2-7	TRBD2	CASSLAGLAGRTYEQYF	TGCGCCAGCAGCTTGGCAGGACTAGCGGGGCGTACCTACGAGCAGTACTTC
few	TRBV4-3	TRBJ2-7	.	CASSQDSGWYEQYF	TGCGCCAGCAGCCAGGACAGTGGATGGTACGAGCAGTACTTC
.	TRBV7-9	TRBJ1-1	.	CASSLGGQGRTEAFF	TGTGCCAGCAGCTTAGGGGGGCAGGGGCGAACTGAAGCTTTCTTT
.	TRBV29-1	TRBJ2-3	TRBD1	CSARPGQGSTDTQYF	TGCAGCGCTCGTCCGGGACAGGGGAGCACAGATACGCAGTATTTT
.	TRBV29-1	TRBJ1-2	.	CSVNWDGGYGYTF	TGCAGCGTTAACTGGGACGGAGGATATGGCTACACCTTC
few	TRBV6-6	TRBJ2-1	TRBD2	CASSLPQLAGGNEQFF	TGTGCCAGCAGTCTCCCCCAACTAGCGGGAGGGAATGAGCAGTTCTTC
few	TRBV27	TRBJ2-4	.	CASSLSLVGVDKNIQYF	TGTGCCAGCAGTTTATCCCTGGTGGGGGTGGACAAAAACATTCAGTACTTC
.	TRBV19	TRBJ2-7	.	CASSISYQGSYEQYF	TGTGCCAGTAGTATAAGTTACCAGGGCTCCTACGAGCAGTACTTC
few	TRBV27	TRBJ2-7	TRBD1	CASSLAGQGYNEQYF	TGTGCCAGCAGTCTCGCGGGACAGGGGTATAACGAGCAGTACTTC
few	TRBV28	TRBJ2-7	.	CASSTGEIGGYEQYF	TGTGCCAGCAGTACCGGGGAAATCGGGGGCTACGAGCAGTACTTC
few	TRBV7-2	TRBJ2-7	TRBD1	CASSLDRGIYEQYF	TGTGCCAGCAGCCTTGACAGGGGGATCTACGAGCAGTACTTC
few	TRBV7-9	TRBJ2-2	.	CASSPLSGELFF	TGTGCCAGCAGCCCGTTATCCGGGGAGCTGTTTTTT
.	TRBV29-1	TRBJ2-1	TRBD2	CSVQTSGSYNEQFF	TGCAGCGTACAAACTAGCGGGAGCTACAATGAGCAGTTCTTC
once	TRBV29-1	TRBJ2-1	.	CSVDGQIFYNEQFF	TGCAGCGTTGACGGACAGATATTCTACAATGAGCAGTTCTTC
.	TRBV2	TRBJ2-1	.	CASQLGVRINEQFF	TGTGCCAGCCAGTTGGGGGTCCGCATCAATGAGCAGTTCTTC
few	TRBV29-1	TRBJ2-1	.	CSVVPGANEQFF	TGCAGCGTTGTTCCTGGGGCCAATGAGCAGTTCTTC
.	TRBV18	TRBJ2-5	TRBD2	CASSVTSGDQETQYF	TGTGCCAGCTCAGTAACTAGCGGGGACCAAGAGACCCAGTACTTC
.	TRBV10-3	TRBJ2-5	TRBD2	CGTRGRGGNQETQYF	TGTGGAACCCGTGGTCGCGGGGGGAACCAAGAGACCCAGTACTTC
.	TRBV12-3/TRBV12-4	TRBJ2-7	.	CASSSWGAEEQYF	TGTGCCAGCAGTTCGTGGGGGGCGGAAGAGCAGTACTTC
many	TRBV7-2	TRBJ2-3	TRBD2	CASSLSGGGKYF	TGTGCCAGCAGCTTATCGGGAGGAGGGAAGTATTTT
.	TRBV14	TRBJ2-1	TRBD2	CASSQGGGFYNEQFF	TGTGCCAGCAGCCAAGGCGGGGGGTTCTACAATGAGCAGTTCTTC
.	TRBV6-2/TRBV6-3	TRBJ2-5	.	CAVRPGESETQYF	TGTGCCGTGAGGCCCGGGGAGTCAGAGACCCAGTACTTC
.	TRBV5-1	TRBJ2-1	.	CASSLEGINEQFF	TGCGCCAGCAGCTTGGAGGGGATCAATGAGCAGTTCTTC